One and the same sample provided the 15 T cell receptor beta chains below, sequenced in a study of T cells in Graves' hyperthyroidism and ophthalmopathy. TCR beta CDR3 regions were amplified from RNA. The HTBI primer set drove a first-round RT-PCR of the TCR CDR3. Using its own MiXCR run on the multiplex PCR reads, TCRdb lists one record per CDR3 protein. The table has around 540,000 distinct CDR3 sequences, around 15% seen once; the top ten hold around 28%. Material for sequencing was blood. These receptors came from a woman younger than 45 with Graves' ophthalmopathy.

This clonotype was seen a few times. The chain links TRBV20-1 to TRBJ1-1; the D is unclear. This CDR3 contains 13 residues. Trimming pared 3 bases from V and 2 bases from J, leaving 10 bases between. Germline values: CDR1 DFQATT, CDR2 SNEGSKA (reference sequence). The CDR3 nucleotides read TGCAGTGCTAGTGTGGCAGCTAACACTGAAGCTTTCTTT. Protein sequence: CSASVAANTEAFF.

This clonotype was found a few times. The CDR3 region is CAISDTQKELKTSTDTQYF. In nucleotides, the CDR3 is TGTGCCATCAGTGATACCCAAAAAGAACTAAAAACTAGCACAGATACGCAGTATTTT. V usage is TRBV10-3 and J usage is TRBJ2-3, with no clear D. The CDR3 covers 19 residues. V was trimmed by 3 bases and J by 0 bases, leaving 22 bases between them. Germline V gene data show CDR1 as ENHRY and CDR2 as SYGVKD.

There are many counts of this clonotype. V usage is TRBV18 and J usage is TRBJ2-4; 8 positions match TRBD1. Per germline, CDR1 KGHSH and CDR2 LQKENI. The CDR3 contains 15 residues. With V trimmed by 6 bases and J by 4 bases, 8 bases remained unmatched. The CDR3 DNA reads TGTGCCAGCTCCCCAGGGGACAGGCCTAAAAACATTCAGTACTTC. Encoded protein: CASSPGDRPKNIQYF.

Ten or more counts support this clonotype. The J gene is TRBJ1-1, the V gene TRBV2, with D possibly matching TRBD1 (6 bases). The CDR3 length is 15 residues. In germline, CDR1 is SNHLY, CDR2 FYNNEI. V lost 7 bases and J lost 1, with 16 bases in between. The CDR3 reads CASTFRDTRNTEAFF. The CDR3 DNA sequence: TGTGCCAGCACCTTCCGGGACACCAGGAACACTGAAGCTTTCTTT.

This clonotype was counted only a few times. V usage is TRBV6-5 and J usage is TRBJ2-2; 7 positions match TRBD1. Germline V gives CDR1 MNHEY, CDR2 SVGAGI. V shed 8 bases, J shed 4 bases, and the junction held 4 bases outside the gene matches. The CDR3 sequence is 13 residues long. The CDR3 protein is CASCWDSTGELFF. CDR3 in DNA: TGTGCCAGCTGTTGGGACAGCACCGGGGAGCTGTTTTTT.

This clonotype was counted many times. The V gene is TRBV20-1, the J gene TRBJ1-1; weak D call: TRBD1 (5 bases). The germline gives CDR1 DFQATT, CDR2 SNEGSKA (reference sequence). V lost 0 bases and J lost 4, with 21 bases in between. The CDR3 is 17 residues long. The CDR3 protein is CSAREGRVVVGSTEAFF. In DNA form, the CDR3 reads TGCAGTGCTAGAGAAGGCAGGGTAGTCGTTGGGAGCACTGAAGCTTTCTTT.

This clonotype was counted between two and nine times. The genes are TRBV6-2 or TRBV6-3 and TRBJ2-7, with TRBD2 as a possible D gene (6 bases). This CDR3 region has 15 residues. Per the germline V gene, CDR1 is MNHEY and CDR2 is SVGEGT. V lost 2 bases to trimming and J lost 2 bases, with 13 bases between them. As DNA, the CDR3 is TGTGCCAGCAGTTACGGAGGACCGGGAGCCTACGAGCAGTACTTC. Protein: CASSYGGPGAYEQYF.

This chain links TRBV19 with TRBJ2-3, with D possibly being TRBD2 (6 bases). The CDR3 has 16 residues. In germline, CDR1 is LNHDA, CDR2 SQIVND (reference sequence). V lost 7 bases and J lost 0, with 17 bases in between. The CDR3 protein is CASKRWEASSTDTQYF. CDR3 DNA: TGTGCCAGTAAACGATGGGAGGCCTCTAGCACAGATACGCAGTATTTT.

This sequence joins TRBV7-3 and TRBJ2-1; 7 bases align to TRBD1. Germline V lookup: CDR1 SGHTA, CDR2 FQGTGA. The CDR3 contains 15 residues. V lost 5 bases, J lost 1 base, and 5 bases stayed unmatched. CDR3 region: CASSRTGDSYNEQFF. The CDR3 region has the DNA TGTGCCAGCAGCCGCACAGGGGATTCCTACAATGAGCAGTTCTTC. Full variable domain (remainder filled in from reference TRBV7-3 and TRBJ2-1): GAGVSQTPSNKVTEKGKYVELRCDPISGHTALYWYRQSLGQGPEFLIYFQGTGAADDSGLPNDRFFAVRPEGSVSTLKIQRTERGDSAVYLCASSRTGDSYNEQFFGPGTRLTVL.

This clonotype was seen at least ten times. This rearrangement joins TRBV20-1 to TRBJ2-1, with TRBD1 as a possible D gene (6 bases). The CDR3 is made up of 13 amino acids. Germline-derived CDR1 and CDR2 are DFQATT and SNEGSKA (reference sequence). V lost 5 bases and J lost 4, with 12 bases in between. For the CDR3, the DNA is TGCAGTGCTGGGGGCCCGGATTACAATGAGCAGTTCTTC. This gives the protein CSAGGPDYNEQFF.

In this sample, this clonotype turned up many times. This chain uses TRBV20-1 with TRBJ2-1; 12 nucleotides align to TRBD1. The CDR3 spans 15 residues. CDR1 is DFQATT, CDR2 SNEGSKA, per germline (reference sequence). The V segment lost 3 bases and the J segment 7 bases; nucleotides outside the gene matches: 7. This chain's CDR3 is CSARRGQGASNEQFF. CDR3 nucleotide sequence: TGCAGTGCTAGGAGGGGACAGGGGGCCTCGAATGAGCAGTTCTTC.

The chain has TRBV2 and TRBJ2-1; D uncertain. V lost 6 bases and J 7 bases, leaving 13 bases between the germline ends. The V gene's germline CDR1 is SNHLY and CDR2 FYNNEI. This CDR3 comprises 13 residues. CDR3 coding DNA: TGTGCCAGCAGCGCTAAACCGCGGAATGAGCAGTTCTTC. Its translation is CASSAKPRNEQFF.

The genes are TRBV28 and TRBJ2-7, with 7 bases fitting TRBD1. CDR3 length equals 13 residues. The junction had 9 bases not matched to a gene; V was cut back by 8 bases and J by 5 bases. CDR1 is MDHEN and CDR2 is SYDVKM in the germline V gene. Here the CDR3 DNA reads TGTGCCAGCGCCGTGGACAGGTGGGACGAGCAGTACTTC. Translation gives CASAVDRWDEQYF.

Many counts were recorded for this clonotype. The V call is TRBV6-2 or TRBV6-3, the J call TRBJ1-5; D ambiguous. CDR1 and CDR2 (germline): MNHEY, SVGEGT. Trimming took 0 bases from V and 4 from J, leaving 10 bases between them. The CDR3 runs 15 residues. CDR3 amino acids: CASSYSSLGNQPQHF. CDR3 coding DNA: TGTGCCAGCAGTTACTCGAGTCTGGGGAATCAGCCCCAGCATTTT.

This clonotype was seen ten or more times. The rearrangement uses TRBV5-1 and TRBJ1-1, with unresolved D. Germline values: CDR1 SGHRS, CDR2 YFSETQ. There are 13 residues in the CDR3. V was trimmed by 6 bases and J by 1 base, leaving 10 bases between them. In nucleotides, the CDR3 is TGCGCCAGCAACGATCCGGGGAACACTGAAGCTTTCTTT. It encodes CASNDPGNTEAFF. The complete variable domain, with remaining parts taken from reference TRBV5-1 and TRBJ1-1, reads KAGVTQTPRYLIKTRGQQVTLSCSPISGHRSVSWYQQTPGQGLQFLFEYFSETQRNKGNFPGRFSGRQFSNSRSEMNVSTLELGDSALYLCASNDPGNTEAFFGQGTRLTVV.